This T cell receptor (beta chain) stems from a study of T cells in localized non-small cell lung cancer. Study results and caveats: It remains possible that heterogeneity exists, since only one tumor region was sequenced. Adjacent uninvolved lung had the highest clonality, suggesting focused antigen responses.

V trimming: 3 bases; J trimming: 6 bases; junction bases outside the gene matches: 14. Germline assignment: CDR1 MDHEN and CDR2 SYDVKM. The CDR3 spans 17 residues. TCRdb's copy holds only in-frame clones and misses some; the assay was immunoSEQ multiplex PCR. The sample carries 30,000 to 45,000 clones, 75% to 90% recorded once. Worth noting for this clone: Its cognate antigen is unknown.

The chain has TRBV28 and TRBJ2-7; TRBD2 matches at 10 bases. This clonotype was sampled from a woman aged 35-75 years with stage I lung adenocarcinoma. The source material was peripheral blood, sampled before any cancer treatment. DNA for the CDR3: TGTGCCAGCAGTTTTTGGGCTAGCGGGAGACATTTAAGCGAGCAGTACTTC. Residues: CASSFWASGRHLSEQYF.